Listed below are T cell receptor beta chains from one sample, sequenced in a study of cytomegalovirus exposure and HLA in healthy donors. Sequenced by immunoSEQ multiplex PCR; TCRdb stores in-frame clones only, minus some. The data contain about 180,000 clones, approximately 87% of them singletons. Sample: PBMCs. The source of these receptors is a woman aged 25 to 45 in good health and CMV-seronegative. CDR3s include the opening cysteine and the closing phenylalanine or tryptophan. A D gene is named only where the DNA matches it firmly. For some rows the clone size is stated as once, few or many, or as a class when expanded; others skip it.

V gene	CDR3 length	clone size	D gene	J gene	CDR3 DNA	CDR3 protein
TRBV27	15	NA	TRBD1	TRBJ1-1	TGTGCCAGCATGACTTCAGGGGGAATGAACACTGAAGCTTTCTTT	CASMTSGGMNTEAFF
TRBV4-2	15	NA	NA	TRBJ2-1	TGTGCCAGCAGCCAAGAGTCAGGGTCCTACAATGAGCAGTTCTTC	CASSQESGSYNEQFF
TRBV6-1	15	few	NA	TRBJ1-5	TGTGCCAGCAGTGAATGGGGAGACTGGAATCAGCCCCAGCATTTT	CASSEWGDWNQPQHF
TRBV11-2	15	few	NA	TRBJ1-1	TGTGCCAGCAGCTTAGAGGGAGCCCCGAACACTGAAGCTTTCTTT	CASSLEGAPNTEAFF
TRBV7-2	14	NA	TRBD2	TRBJ2-7	TGTGCCAGCAGCCTCGGGGGGGCGTCCTACGAGCAGTACTTC	CASSLGGASYEQYF
TRBV2	15	NA	NA	TRBJ1-1	TGTGCCAGCAGGGCCTCCCTGGTGTTGCACCTTGAAGCTTTCTTT	CASRASLVLHLEAFF
TRBV18	13	NA	NA	TRBJ1-2	TGTGCCAGCTCACCATTGGGAGACTATGGCTACACCTTC	CASSPLGDYGYTF
TRBV29-1	12	NA	NA	TRBJ2-2	TGCAGCGTTGAACGGGACACCGGGGAGCTGTTTTTT	CSVERDTGELFF
TRBV6-5	14	NA	TRBD2	TRBJ2-1	TGTGCCAGCAGTTCAGCGGGGGGTGGTTCTGAGCAGTTCTTC	CASSSAGGGSEQFF
TRBV11-2	16	NA	NA	TRBJ2-7	TGTGCCAGCAGCTTATGGGAGCCCCCGAACAAATACGAGCAGTACTTC	CASSLWEPPNKYEQYF
TRBV18	15	NA	TRBD1	TRBJ2-3	TGTGCCAGCTCACACGACAGGGTTGGAACAGATACGCAGTATTTT	CASSHDRVGTDTQYF
TRBV18	13	once	NA	TRBJ2-7	TGTGCCAGCTCACGGGGCATAGACTACGAGCAGTACTTC	CASSRGIDYEQYF
TRBV10-3	14	NA	TRBD1	TRBJ1-6	TGTGCCATCACCAGGGACAGGGGAGTTTCACCCCTCCACTTT	CAITRDRGVSPLHF
TRBV19	16	NA	TRBD2	TRBJ2-7	TGTGCCAGTAGTAGCGGACTAGCGGGGGGGATAGACGAGCAGTACTTC	CASSSGLAGGIDEQYF
TRBV14	15	NA	NA	TRBJ1-2	TGTGCCAGCAGCCAGATATCGGGAGGGGCATATGGCTACACCTTC	CASSQISGGAYGYTF
TRBV4-1	15	NA	NA	TRBJ1-1	TGCGCCAGCAGCCAAATAGACAGGACGAACACTGAAGCTTTCTTT	CASSQIDRTNTEAFF
TRBV13	15	NA	TRBD2	TRBJ2-3	TGTGCCAGCAGCTCGACTAGCGGGGGGTCAGATACGCAGTATTTT	CASSSTSGGSDTQYF
TRBV14	16	NA	NA	TRBJ2-7	TGTGCCAGCAGCCAAGGCCTGGGGGCGATTTCCTACGAGCAGTACTTC	CASSQGLGAISYEQYF